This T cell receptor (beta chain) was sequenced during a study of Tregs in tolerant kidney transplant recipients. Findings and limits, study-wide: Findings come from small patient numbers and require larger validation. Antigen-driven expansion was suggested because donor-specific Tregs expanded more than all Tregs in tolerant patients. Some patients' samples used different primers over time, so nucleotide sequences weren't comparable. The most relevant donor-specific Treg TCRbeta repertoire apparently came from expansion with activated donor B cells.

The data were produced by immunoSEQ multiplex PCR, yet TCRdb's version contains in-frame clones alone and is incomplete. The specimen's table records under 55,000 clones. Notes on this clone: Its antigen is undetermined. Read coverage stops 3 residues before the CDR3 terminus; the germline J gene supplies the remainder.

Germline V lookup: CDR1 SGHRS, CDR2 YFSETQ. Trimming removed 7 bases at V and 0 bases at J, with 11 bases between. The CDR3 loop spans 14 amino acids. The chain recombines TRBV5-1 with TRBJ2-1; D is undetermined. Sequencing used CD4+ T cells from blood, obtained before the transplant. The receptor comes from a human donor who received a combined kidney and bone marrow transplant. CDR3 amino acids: CASGQVLSYNEQFF. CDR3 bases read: TGCGCCAGCGGCCAGGTTCTCTCCTACAATGAG.